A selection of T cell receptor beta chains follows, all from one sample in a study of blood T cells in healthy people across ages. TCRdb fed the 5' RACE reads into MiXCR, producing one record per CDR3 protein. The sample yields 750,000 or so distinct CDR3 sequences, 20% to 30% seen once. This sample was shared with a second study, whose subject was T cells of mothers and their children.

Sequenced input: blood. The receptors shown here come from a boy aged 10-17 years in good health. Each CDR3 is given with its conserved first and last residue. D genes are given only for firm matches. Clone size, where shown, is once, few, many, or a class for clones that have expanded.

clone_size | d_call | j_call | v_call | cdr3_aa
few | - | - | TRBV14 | CASSQDPAPRGEQYF
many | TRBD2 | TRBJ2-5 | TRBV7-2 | CASSATSGGGETQYF
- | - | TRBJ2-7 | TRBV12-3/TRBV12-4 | CASRLGAAYYEQYF
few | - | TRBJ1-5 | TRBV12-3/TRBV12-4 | CASSSGTLLDQPQHF
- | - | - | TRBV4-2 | CASSRTGPNVGGETQYF
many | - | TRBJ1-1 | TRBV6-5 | CASSPPGTEAFF
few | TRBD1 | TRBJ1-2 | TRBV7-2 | CASRPGTGVGYTF
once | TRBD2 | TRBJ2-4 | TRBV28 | CASSPALAGVGAKNIQYF
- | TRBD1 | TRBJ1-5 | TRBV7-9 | CASSPTGGGGQPQHF
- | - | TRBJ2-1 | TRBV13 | CASSRGSEGPAHNEQFF
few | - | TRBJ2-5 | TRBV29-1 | CGVSGWSTQETQYF
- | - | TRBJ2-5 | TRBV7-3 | CASSSGGFETQYF
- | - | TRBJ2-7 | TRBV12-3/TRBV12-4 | CASSLVSQASSYEQYF
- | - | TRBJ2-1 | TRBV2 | CASSWGNNEQFF
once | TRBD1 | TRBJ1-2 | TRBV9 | CASSVGTGGFGYTF
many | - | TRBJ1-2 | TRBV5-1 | CASSLEGGYGYTF
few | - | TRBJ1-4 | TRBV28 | CASSLTQTDEKLFF
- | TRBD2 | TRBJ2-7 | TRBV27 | CASSPRGTSNYEQYF
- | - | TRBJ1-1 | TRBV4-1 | CASSQEALNTEAFF
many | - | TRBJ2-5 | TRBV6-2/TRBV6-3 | CASSYPDSPGTQYF
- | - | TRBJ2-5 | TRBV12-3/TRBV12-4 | CASSDTRRETQYF
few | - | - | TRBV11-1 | CASSLQNRNEQFF
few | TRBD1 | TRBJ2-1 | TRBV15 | CATSRASQGQGARNEQFF
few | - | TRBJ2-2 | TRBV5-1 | CASSSFDNTGELFF
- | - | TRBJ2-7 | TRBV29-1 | CSVGLGTLLKNEQYF
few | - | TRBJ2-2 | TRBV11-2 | CASSPWTDNTGELFF
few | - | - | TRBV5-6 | CASSSDGPYEQYF
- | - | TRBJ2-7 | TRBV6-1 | CASTLDRTSSYEQYF
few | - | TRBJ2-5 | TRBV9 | CASSVEAGMVETQYF
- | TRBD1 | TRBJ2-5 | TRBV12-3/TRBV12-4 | CASSSGGKQETQYF
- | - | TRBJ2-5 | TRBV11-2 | CASSFRSGGVAQQETQYF
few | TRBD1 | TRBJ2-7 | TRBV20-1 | CSADEDRGATYEQYF
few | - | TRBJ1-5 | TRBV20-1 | CSARDSGGQGWNQPQHF
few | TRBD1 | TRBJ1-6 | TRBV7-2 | CASGTGPLSPLHF
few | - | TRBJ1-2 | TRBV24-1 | CATSDSSSYGYTF
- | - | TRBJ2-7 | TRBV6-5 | CASSRSAERIYEQYF
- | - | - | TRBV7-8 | CASSWQRYGETYEQYF
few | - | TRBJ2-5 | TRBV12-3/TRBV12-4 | CASSPRGTDSEETQYF
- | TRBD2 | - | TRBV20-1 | CSAATSGVYNEQFF
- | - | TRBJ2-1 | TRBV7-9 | CASSPKLYNEQFF
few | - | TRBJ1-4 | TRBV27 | CASSFAGTNEKLFF
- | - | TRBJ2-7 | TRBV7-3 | CASSLILTLSYEQYF
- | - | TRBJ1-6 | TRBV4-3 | CASSQDREQWNSPLHF
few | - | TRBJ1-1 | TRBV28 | CASSFQANTEAFF
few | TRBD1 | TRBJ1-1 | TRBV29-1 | CSVEKDRITEAFF
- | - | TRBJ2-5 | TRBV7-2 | CASSGGLGLVETQYF
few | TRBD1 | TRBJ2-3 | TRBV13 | CASSPRTGGADTQYF
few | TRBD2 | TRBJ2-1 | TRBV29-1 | CSVVYSGGANEQFF
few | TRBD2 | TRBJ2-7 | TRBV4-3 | CASSRQLAPRGNEQYF
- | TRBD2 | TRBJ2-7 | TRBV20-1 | CSARWEGSEQYF
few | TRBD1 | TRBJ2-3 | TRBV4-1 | CASSHPRETGESTDTQYF